This passage covers 4 T cell receptor beta chains from one sample sequenced in a study of blood T cell repertoires in COVID-19. The data were produced by immunoSEQ multiplex PCR, yet TCRdb's version contains in-frame clones alone and is incomplete. The repertoire includes roughly 100,000 clones, around 84% of them detected once, and roughly 4.1% sits in the top ten. Sequenced sample: peripheral blood. The source of these receptors is a human donor in a cohort sampled during active COVID-19.

J is TRBJ1-4 and V is TRBV30, with D uncertain. The CDR3 sequence is 13 residues long. Germline V gene sequence: CDR1 GTSNPN, CDR2 SVGIG (reference sequence). Trimming took 0 bases from V and 4 from J, leaving 6 bases between them. This chain's CDR3 is CAWSVRVNEKLFF. CDR3 DNA sequence: TGTGCCTGGAGTGTACGGGTTAATGAAAAACTGTTTTTT.

In DNA form, the CDR3 reads TGTGCCAGCAGCTCACCGACAGGGGGCATGGTAGATACGCAGTATTTT. This gives the protein CASSSPTGGMVDTQYF. The chain recombines TRBV5-4 with TRBJ2-3, with 10 nucleotides matching TRBD1. The CDR3 consists of 16 residues. J gave up 5 bases and V 3 bases, and 9 bases lay outside the gene matches. CDR1 and CDR2 from the germline V gene are SGHNT and YYREEE (reference sequence).

V usage is TRBV7-8 and J usage is TRBJ1-5, with TRBD1 matching 8 bases. Trimming cost V 5 bases and J 0 bases; bases outside gene matches: 6. Germline V lookup: CDR1 SGHVS, CDR2 FQNEAQ. The CDR3 is 16 amino acids. CDR3 in amino acids: CASSPTGVLSNQPQHF. Here the CDR3 DNA reads TGTGCCAGCAGCCCGACAGGGGTCCTTAGCAATCAGCCCCAGCATTTT.

A single count supports this clone. The chain joins TRBV7-2 to TRBJ1-2, with D possibly matching TRBD1 (6 bases). The germline V gene has CDR1 SGHTA and CDR2 FQGNSA. V lost 5 bases and J lost 8, with 21 bases in between. This CDR3 comprises 15 residues. The CDR3 region has the DNA TGTGCCAGCAGCCCCACAGGGCCCCTGGCTGGGGGCTACACCTTC. Translated: CASSPTGPLAGGYTF.